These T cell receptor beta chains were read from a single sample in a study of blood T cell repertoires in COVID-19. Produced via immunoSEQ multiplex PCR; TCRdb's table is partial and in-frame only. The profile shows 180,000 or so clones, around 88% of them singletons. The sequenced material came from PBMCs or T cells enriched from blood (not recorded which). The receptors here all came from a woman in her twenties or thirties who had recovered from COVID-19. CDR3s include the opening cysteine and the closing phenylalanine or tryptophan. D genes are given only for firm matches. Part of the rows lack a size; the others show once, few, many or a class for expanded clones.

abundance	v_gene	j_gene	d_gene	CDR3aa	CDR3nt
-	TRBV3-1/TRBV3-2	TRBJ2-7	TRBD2	CASSQEEGTSGYEQYF	TGTGCCAGCAGCCAAGAAGAGGGGACTAGCGGCTACGAGCAGTACTTC
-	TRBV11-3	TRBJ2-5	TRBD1	CASSSHGQGSIETQYF	TGTGCCAGCAGCTCACATGGACAGGGGAGTATTGAGACCCAGTACTTC
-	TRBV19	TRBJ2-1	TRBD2	CASSINRGLAEYNEQFF	TGTGCCAGTAGTATTAATAGGGGACTAGCGGAATACAATGAGCAGTTCTTC
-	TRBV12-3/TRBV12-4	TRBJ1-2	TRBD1	CASSFDRAYGYTF	TGTGCCAGCAGCTTTGACAGGGCGTATGGCTACACCTTC
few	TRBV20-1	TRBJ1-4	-	CSASPGVREKLFF	TGCAGTGCTAGTCCGGGGGTTCGGGAAAAACTGTTTTTT
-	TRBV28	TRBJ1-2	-	CASSSRGGGYGYTF	TGTGCCAGCAGTTCCCGGGGGGGCGGCTATGGCTACACCTTC
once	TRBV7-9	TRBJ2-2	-	CASSLLQGIHSGELFF	TGTGCCAGCAGCTTACTCCAGGGGATACATTCCGGGGAGCTGTTTTTT
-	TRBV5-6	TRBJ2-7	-	CASSFSLQVYEQYF	TGTGCCAGCAGCTTTAGTCTACAGGTCTACGAGCAGTACTTC
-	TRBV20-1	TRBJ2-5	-	CSAALESQYF	TGCAGTGCCGCATTGGAGTCGCAGTACTTC
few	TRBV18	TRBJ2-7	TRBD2	CASSPPSGINYEQYF	TGTGCCAGCTCACCACCTAGCGGGATCAACTACGAGCAGTACTTC
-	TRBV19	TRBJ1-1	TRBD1	CASSIRTGDGYTEAFF	TGTGCCAGTAGTATAAGAACAGGGGACGGGTACACTGAAGCTTTCTTT
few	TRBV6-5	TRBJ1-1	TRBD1	CASRRGQGNTEAFF	TGTGCCAGCAGAAGAGGACAGGGGAACACTGAAGCTTTCTTT
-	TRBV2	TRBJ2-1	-	CASSEAFNEQFF	TGTGCCAGCAGTGAAGCCTTCAATGAGCAGTTCTTC
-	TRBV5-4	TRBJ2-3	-	CASSLSGPDTQYF	TGTGCCAGCAGCTTGTCAGGGCCAGATACGCAGTATTTT
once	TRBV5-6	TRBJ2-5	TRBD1	CASSWGPASGQVRRETQYF	TGTGCCAGCAGCTGGGGACCCGCCTCTGGACAGGTCCGAAGAGAGACCCAGTACTTC
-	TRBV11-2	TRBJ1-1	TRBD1	CASSSAGTGVAEAFF	TGTGCCAGCAGCTCGGCCGGGACAGGGGTGGCTGAAGCTTTCTTT
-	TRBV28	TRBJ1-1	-	CASSPPQRDTEAFF	TGTGCCAGCAGTCCCCCACAGCGGGACACTGAAGCTTTCTTT
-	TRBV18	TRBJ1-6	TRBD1	CASSPTGDNSPLHF	TGTGCCAGCTCACCGACAGGGGATAATTCACCCCTCCACTTT
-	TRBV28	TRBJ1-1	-	CASSAPGGLWAFF	TGTGCCAGCAGTGCCCCCGGCGGACTATGGGCTTTCTTT
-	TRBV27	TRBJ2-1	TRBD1	CASSRTGDNNEQFF	TGTGCCAGCTCAAGGACAGGGGATAACAATGAGCAGTTCTTC
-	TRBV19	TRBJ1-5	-	CASSMAQGVYSNQPQHF	TGTGCCAGTAGTATGGCACAGGGAGTCTATAGCAATCAGCCCCAGCATTTT
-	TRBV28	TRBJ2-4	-	CATSSRVLYIQYF	TGTGCCACCAGTTCTCGGGTGTTGTACATTCAGTACTTC
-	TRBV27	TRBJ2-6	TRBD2	CASSARLAGDGGANVLTF	TGTGCCAGCAGTGCAAGACTAGCGGGAGACGGTGGGGCCAACGTCCTGACTTTC
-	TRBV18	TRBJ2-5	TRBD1	CASSRDRVETQYF	TGTGCCAGCTCACGGGACAGGGTGGAGACCCAGTACTTC
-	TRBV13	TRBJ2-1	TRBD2	CASSFRLAGGEQFF	TGTGCCAGCAGCTTCCGACTAGCGGGAGGTGAGCAGTTCTTC
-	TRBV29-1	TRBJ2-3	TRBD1	CSVYVQGAKDTQYF	TGCAGCGTTTATGTCCAGGGGGCCAAAGATACGCAGTATTTT
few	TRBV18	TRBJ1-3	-	CASSPSGNGNTIYF	TGTGCCAGCTCACCTTCGGGAAATGGAAACACCATATATTTT
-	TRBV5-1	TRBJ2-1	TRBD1	CASSPAGTGSNEQFF	TGCGCCAGCAGCCCGGCCGGGACAGGGAGCAATGAGCAGTTCTTC